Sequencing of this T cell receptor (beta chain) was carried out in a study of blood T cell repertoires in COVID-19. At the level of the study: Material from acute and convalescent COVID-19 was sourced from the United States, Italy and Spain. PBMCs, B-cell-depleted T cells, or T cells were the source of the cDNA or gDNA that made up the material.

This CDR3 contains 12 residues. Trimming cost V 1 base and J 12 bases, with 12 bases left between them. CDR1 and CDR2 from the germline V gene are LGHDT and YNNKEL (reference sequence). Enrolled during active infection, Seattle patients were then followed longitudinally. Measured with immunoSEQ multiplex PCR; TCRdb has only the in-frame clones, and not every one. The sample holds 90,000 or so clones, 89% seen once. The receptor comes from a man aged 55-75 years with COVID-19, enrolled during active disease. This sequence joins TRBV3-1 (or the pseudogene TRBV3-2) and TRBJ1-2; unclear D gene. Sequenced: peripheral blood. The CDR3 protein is CASSQAEGTDTF. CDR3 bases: TGTGCCAGCAGCCAAGCTGAGGGAACAGACACCTTC.